This T cell receptor (beta chain) was sequenced in a study of blood T cell repertoires in COVID-19. Data came from immunoSEQ multiplex PCR; TCRdb stores just in-frame clones and leaves some out. The data hold just over 300,000 clones, with around 86% observed a single time. The receptor was isolated from a man aged 25-45 years who had recovered from COVID-19. The sequenced sample was PBMCs or T cells enriched from blood (not recorded which).

The chain's CDR3 is CASSPGQDGTEAFF. CDR3 bases: TGTGCCAGCTCACCAGGCCAAGATGGCACTGAAGCTTTCTTT. The chain uses TRBV18 and TRBJ1-1; the D is unclear. The germline V and J ends were trimmed by 2 bases and 4 bases, with 11 bases remaining between them. Germline V gives CDR1 KGHSH, CDR2 LQKENI. This CDR3 is built from 14 residues.